The entry that follows covers one T cell receptor beta chain sequence. Its antigen is currently not known. The sample holds no much larger clone one base away, and base qualities are not on file. The data were obtained in a study of blood T cell repertoires in COVID-19 (dated by TCRdb to between 2020 and 2021). Background for the entire study: Samples covering the acute and convalescent phases of COVID-19 were provided by collaborators in the United States, Italy and Spain. The material from the prospective study consisted of cDNA or gDNA derived from T cells, B-cell-depleted T cells, or PBMCs. Subjects who had been exposed to COVID-19, were actively infected with it, or had recovered from it provided the deeply sampled blood TCRbeta repertoires that made up the dataset. The repertoires were released in a freely available public database meant as a resource for research on the immune response to SARS-CoV-2. Samples came from the ongoing ImmuneRACE study (first 160 participants) plus 1,254 subjects from 6 global collaborators. Sample metadata almost always included a de-identified subject ID, COVID-19 status, age in years and sex. Where available, HLA class I and class II types were taken from metadata supplied by the sample provider and were not determined by assay-based typing. What the research found in general, with its limitations: The quantity of clinical and demographic metadata differed by source and by participant and was supplied without curation.

TCRbeta CDR3 regions were amplified from genomic DNA by means of the immunoSEQ Assay, a bias-controlled multiplex PCR. In the authors' own workflow: Nucleated cell counts per sample were estimated from amplification of reference gene primers within the assay. To quantify the absolute abundance of each unique TCRbeta CDR3 rearrangement, sequence reads were collapsed and filtered. For each sample, productive Simpson clonality was calculated by taking the square root of Simpson's diversity index across productive rearrangements. Drawn from immuneACCESS, this table holds only the in-frame rearrangements with V and J called that TCRdb kept. Clones are partly lost; checked studies trace under half to an unresolved V gene and leave the rest unexplained. D and trimming were read from the DNA, whereas the V and J calls and clone size are those reported in that table. The sample data list about 140,000 clones, and 60% to 85% of these were observed just once. The leading ten clones occupy approximately 15% of the sample.

V gives up 6 bases and J gives up 0 bases, and the segment between their germline ends measures 18 bases. CDR1 and CDR2 are drawn from the germline V gene (reference sequence): MNHNY, SVGAGI. The CDR3 measures 18 amino acids from cysteine to phenylalanine. Only the CDR3 part of the read is kept: 54 bases, read in frame from the first base. The collaborating institutions used their own protocols to collect whole blood in K2EDTA tubes. Collaborator samples were shipped for TCRbeta analysis as frozen whole blood, isolated PBMCs, or DNA extracted from either sample type. The receptor was derived from a man in his fifties or sixties with acute or convalescent COVID-19. What was sequenced was peripheral blood. The chain links TRBV6-6 with TRBJ1-6; the D gene remains uncertain. The CDR3 region: CASSRDQFRSSYNSPLHF. DNA sequence: TGTGCCAGCAGCCGAGACCAGTTCCGGAGCTCCTATAATTCACCCCTCCACTTT.